These 14 T cell receptor beta chains originate from one sample sequenced in a study of vaccination and CD4 T cells after COVID-19 (dated by TCRdb to about 2022). The protocol used for the library was PCR. Sequencing relied on an Illumina iSeq 100. DNA from cultured CD4+ T cells was subjected to TCR sequencing with the Oncomine TCR Beta short-read assay at the Johns Hopkins FTIC core. TCRdb trimmed public reads at Q25 via fastp, called clones via MiXCR and kept in-frame beta chains. Identical CDR3 protein sequences are pooled into one entry, listed with their most common genes and DNA. In all, the sample holds 5,000 or so distinct CDR3 sequences, and about 28% of those were seen once. 30% to 40% of the sample lies in the top ten. These receptors are not linked to any known antigen. The intended sense of this specimen's treatment or condition label: approximately 10-day PBMC culture with coronavirus spike peptide pools or control peptides (ViraFEST assay). CD4+ T cells from unexposed donors were collected before the COVID-19 pandemic (2011-2018).

Sequencing used CD4+ T cells from blood, cultured in vitro. The receptors come from a human donor in good health.

This clonotype was detected a few times. V gene TRBV20-1 combines with J gene TRBJ2-5; no clear D. The CDR3 contains 11 residues. V dropped 1 base and J dropped 2 bases, with 2 bases sitting between them. Germline V gene data show CDR1 as DFQATT and CDR2 as SNEGSKA (reference sequence). As DNA, the CDR3 is TGCAGTGCTAGAGGACAAGAGACCCAGTACTTC. Translating it yields CSARGQETQYF.

This clonotype has more than one count but fewer than ten. V and J are TRBV6-2 or TRBV6-3 and TRBJ2-2, with 7 bases matching TRBD1. Trimming removed 6 bases from V and 5 bases from J; junction bases left unmatched: 3. Germline V CDR1 and CDR2: MNHEY, SVGEGT. The CDR3 length is 13 residues. The CDR3 DNA sequence: TGTGCCAGCAGACAGGGGCGGACCGGGGAGCTGTTTTTT. This translates into CASRQGRTGELFF.

The rearrangement uses TRBV27 and TRBJ2-2, with 8 bases lining up with TRBD2. The CDR3 is 19 residues long. Germline lookup yields CDR1 MNHEY and CDR2 SMNVEV (reference sequence). V lost 5 bases and J lost 0; bases outside the gene matches: 14. The CDR3 DNA reads TGTGCCAGCAGTATTTTTCCTGTAGGCGGGGGGCCGAACACCGGGGAGCTGTTTTTT. Its protein is CASSIFPVGGGPNTGELFF.

This clonotype was seen a handful of times. V usage is TRBV27 and J usage is TRBJ1-2; no clear D gene. Germline lookup yields CDR1 MNHEY and CDR2 SMNVEV (reference sequence). Trimming shortened V by 0 bases and J by 1 base, and 3 bases separated the two germline ends. The CDR3 spans 13 residues. CDR3 sequence reads: CASSLSGNYGYTF. Written as DNA, the CDR3 is TGTGCCAGCAGTTTATCTGGTAACTATGGCTACACCTTC.

In this sample, this clonotype turned up a few times. J is TRBJ2-1 and V is TRBV20-1; D could derive from TRBD1 or TRBD2 (5 bases each). The CDR3 has 13 residues. CDR1 DFQATT and CDR2 SNEGSKA come from the germline V gene (reference sequence). V was trimmed by 6 bases and J by 6 bases, leaving 15 bases between them. The CDR3 sequence: CSATRDLPNEQFF. The DNA for the CDR3 is TGCAGTGCCACCCGGGACCTACCCAATGAGCAGTTCTTC.

The chain links TRBV24-1 to TRBJ1-1, with D tentatively TRBD1 (6 bases). This CDR3 spans 15 amino acids. The V end was cut by 6 bases, the J end by 0 bases, with 13 bases between. Per the germline V gene, CDR1 is KGHDR and CDR2 is SFDVKD. The CDR3 nucleotides are TGTGCCACCAGTCGAAGGACAGAGATGAACACTGAAGCTTTCTTT. Its translation: CATSRRTEMNTEAFF.

This chain joins TRBV5-6 and TRBJ1-2; 7 nucleotides match TRBD1. This CDR3 spans 13 amino acids. Germline V gene data show CDR1 as SGHDT and CDR2 as YYEEEE. Trimming removed 0 bases from V and 4 bases from J; junction bases left unmatched: 0. The chain's CDR3 is CASSLEGAYGYTF. The CDR3 coding sequence is TGTGCCAGCAGCTTGGAGGGGGCCTATGGCTACACCTTC.

The sample holds a few counts of this clonotype. The junction and the germline gene differ at one end; a read error may be behind it. This chain connects TRBV6-1 to TRBJ1-2, with unresolved D. The germline V gene encodes CDR1 MNHNS and CDR2 SASEGT. The CDR3 loop spans 10 amino acids. The DNA for the CDR3 is TGTGCCAGCAACTTTGGGCAGAGGGACTTC. Residues: CASNFGQRDF.

The chain links TRBV5-1 to TRBJ1-5; D gene ambiguous. The germline V gene has CDR1 SGHRS and CDR2 YFSETQ. The CDR3 covers 15 residues. With 0 bases removed from V and 5 bases from J, the gap between germline ends came to 12 bases. In DNA form, the CDR3 reads TGCGCCAGCAGCTTGGAAGGAAGAGTAGATCAGCCCCAGCATTTT. Translating it yields CASSLEGRVDQPQHF.

The chain is built from TRBV19 and TRBJ2-6; the D is unclear. V shed 7 bases and J shed 2 bases, with 15 bases lying between them. The germline V gene has CDR1 LNHDA and CDR2 SQIVND (reference sequence). The CDR3 extends over 16 amino acids. The CDR3 reads CASTGSSLAGANVLTF. The DNA for the CDR3 is TGTGCCAGTACTGGCTCCTCGCTGGCTGGGGCCAACGTCCTGACTTTC.

The CDR3 region is CASSLSGGITSTDTQYF. The CDR3 DNA is TGTGCCAGCAGCTTAAGTGGCGGAATAACTAGCACAGATACGCAGTATTTT. The rearrangement uses TRBV7-6 and TRBJ2-3; D remains ambiguous. Germline values: CDR1 SGHVS, CDR2 FNYEAQ. Trimming removed 2 bases from V and 0 bases from J, with 15 bases in between. CDR3 length: 17 residues.

This clonotype is medium-sized within its sample. The chain carries TRBV6-4 and TRBJ2-2; no firm D call. V dropped 4 bases and J dropped 1 base, with 4 bases sitting between them. The CDR3 has 13 amino acids. Germline loops: CDR1 MRHNA, CDR2 SNTAGT. The CDR3 DNA reads as TGTGCCAGCAGTGCAGGGAACACCGGGGAGCTGTTTTTT. It codes for CASSAGNTGELFF.

The chain's CDR3 is CATTADRDNEQYF. The CDR3 bases are TGTGCCACCACTGCTGACAGGGACAACGAGCAGTACTTC. V gene TRBV10-3 combines with J gene TRBJ2-7; TRBD1 matches at 7 bases. V shed 10 bases, J shed 5 bases, and the junction held 11 bases outside the gene matches. This CDR3 has 13 residues. Germline loops: CDR1 ENHRY, CDR2 SYGVKD.

This clonotype was seen a handful of times. V gene TRBV6-1 combines with J gene TRBJ2-5, with D perhaps matching TRBD1 or TRBD2 (5 bases each). Looked up from germline, CDR1 is MNHNS and CDR2 is SASEGT. V was pared by 2 bases and J by 2 bases, with 12 bases between. This CDR3 is 15 amino acids long. The CDR3 nucleotides are TGTGCCAGCAGTGAACCTGGGGGTCGACAAGAGACCCAGTACTTC. Translated, it gives CASSEPGGRQETQYF.